This is a list of T cell receptor beta chains from one sample in a study of blood T cell repertoires in COVID-19. Using immunoSEQ multiplex PCR, the repertoire was profiled, and TCRdb retains in-frame clones only, with some absent. The table lists about 310,000 clones, roughly 84% of them singletons. The specimen was peripheral blood. These TCRs come from a man over 45 with active or convalescent COVID-19. Both conserved end residues are part of each CDR3. A D gene is named only where the DNA matches it firmly. Not every row has a clone size; where given, it reads once, few, many or a size class.

TRBV5-1	TRBJ2-3	.	.	TGCGCCAGCAGTGGGGGACACAGCACAGATACGCAGTATTTT	CASSGGHSTDTQYF
TRBV6-2/TRBV6-3	TRBJ2-1	.	.	TGTGCCAGCAGTCGTCCGGGCGGGGTCAATGAGCAGTTCTTC	CASSRPGGVNEQFF
TRBV4-1	TRBJ1-3	.	.	TGCGCCAGCAGCCAAGATCGGCGGTCTGGAAACACCATATATTTT	CASSQDRRSGNTIYF
TRBV3-1/TRBV3-2	TRBJ2-5	.	TRBD2	TGTGCCAGCAGCCAAGATTACGGGGGGGCACAAGAGACCCAGTACTTC	CASSQDYGGAQETQYF
TRBV7-9	TRBJ2-1	.	.	TGTGCCAGCAGCTCCAGGGGCTCCTACAATGAGCAGTTCTTC	CASSSRGSYNEQFF
TRBV6-2/TRBV6-3	TRBJ2-7	few	.	TGTGCCAGCAGTAAGGAGGGCTACGAGCAGTACTTC	CASSKEGYEQYF
TRBV14	TRBJ1-2	.	.	TGTGCCAGCAGCCCACTCGGGGGAAGTTTACGCGACTATGGCTACACCTTC	CASSPLGGSLRDYGYTF
TRBV1	TRBJ1-4	.	.	TGCACCAGCAGCCCCGGGCAGGGATTTAATGAAAAACTGTTTTTT	CTSSPGQGFNEKLFF
TRBV7-2	TRBJ1-2	.	TRBD1	TGTGCCAGCAGCCCAGACAGGGGGAACTATGGCTACACCTTC	CASSPDRGNYGYTF
TRBV24-1	TRBJ2-1	.	.	TGTGCCACCAGTGGGGGCCCGAGCAGTATTTACAATGAGCAGTTCTTC	CATSGGPSSIYNEQFF
TRBV2	TRBJ1-6	.	.	TGTGCCAGCAGCGATATGACAGGAAATTCACCCCTCCACTTT	CASSDMTGNSPLHF
TRBV5-1	TRBJ2-2	.	.	TGCGCCAGCAGCTTCTCAGGGGCCGGGGAGCTGTTTTTT	CASSFSGAGELFF
TRBV29-1	TRBJ2-7	.	.	TGCAGCGTTGGAAGGACAGATTACGAGCAGTACTTC	CSVGRTDYEQYF
TRBV7-9	TRBJ2-3	.	TRBD1	TGTGCCAGCAGCTCGACAGGGGCAGATACGCAGTATTTT	CASSSTGADTQYF
TRBV6-4	TRBJ1-6	.	.	TGTGCCAGCAGTAGGTTTCCAGGGGCGAATTCACCCCTCCACTTT	CASSRFPGANSPLHF
TRBV7-9	TRBJ1-1	.	.	TGTGCCAGCAGCTTACAGGAAGGGGTGGCTGAAGCTTTCTTT	CASSLQEGVAEAFF
TRBV19	TRBJ2-2	.	TRBD2	TGTGCCAGTAGTATTCTAGCGGGAGGCGTCGGGGAGCTGTTTTTT	CASSILAGGVGELFF